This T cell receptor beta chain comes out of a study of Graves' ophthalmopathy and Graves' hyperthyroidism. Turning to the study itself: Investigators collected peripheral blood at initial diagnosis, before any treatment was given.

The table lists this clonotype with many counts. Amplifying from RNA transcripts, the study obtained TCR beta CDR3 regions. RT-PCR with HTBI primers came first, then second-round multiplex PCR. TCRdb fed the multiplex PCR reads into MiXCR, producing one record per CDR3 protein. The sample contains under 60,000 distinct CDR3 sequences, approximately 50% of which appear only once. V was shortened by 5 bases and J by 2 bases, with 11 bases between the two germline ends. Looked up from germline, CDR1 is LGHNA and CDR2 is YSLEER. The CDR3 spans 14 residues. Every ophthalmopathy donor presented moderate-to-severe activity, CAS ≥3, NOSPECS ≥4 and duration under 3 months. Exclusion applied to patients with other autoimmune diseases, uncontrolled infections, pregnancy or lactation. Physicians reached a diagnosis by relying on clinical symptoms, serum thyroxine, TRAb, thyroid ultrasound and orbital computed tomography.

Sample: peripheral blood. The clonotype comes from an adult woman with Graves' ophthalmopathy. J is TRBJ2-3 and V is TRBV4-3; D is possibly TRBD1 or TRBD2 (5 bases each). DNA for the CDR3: TGCGCCAGCAGCTCCGGGACCTCCACAGATACGCAGTATTTT. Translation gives CASSSGTSTDTQYF.